This T cell receptor beta chain comes out of a study of blood T cell repertoires in COVID-19. On the study more broadly: COVID-19 samples, acute and convalescent, were from the United States, Italy and Spain. The analysed material was cDNA or gDNA that came from T cells, B-cell-depleted T cells, or PBMCs.

The CDR3 is 19 amino acids. With V trimmed by 5 bases and J by 2 bases, 18 bases remained unmatched. Germline CDR1 reads SEHNR; CDR2 reads FQNEAQ (reference sequence). In the original workflow: The assay estimated nucleated cells by amplifying reference gene primers. TCRdb's copy holds only in-frame clones and misses some; the assay was immunoSEQ multiplex PCR. D and trimming were read from the DNA, whereas the V and J calls and clone size are those reported in that table. The sample lists approximately 190,000 clones; under 90% were seen once. Sequencing was done on a sample of peripheral blood. This sequence was found in an elderly man with acute or convalescent COVID-19. The gene calls are TRBV7-9 and TRBJ2-7, with 10 bases matching TRBD2. CDR3 in amino acids: CASSPRSPFRSGRAYEQYF. CDR3 bases: TGTGCCAGCAGCCCCCGGTCCCCCTTTCGGAGCGGGAGGGCCTACGAGCAGTACTTC.